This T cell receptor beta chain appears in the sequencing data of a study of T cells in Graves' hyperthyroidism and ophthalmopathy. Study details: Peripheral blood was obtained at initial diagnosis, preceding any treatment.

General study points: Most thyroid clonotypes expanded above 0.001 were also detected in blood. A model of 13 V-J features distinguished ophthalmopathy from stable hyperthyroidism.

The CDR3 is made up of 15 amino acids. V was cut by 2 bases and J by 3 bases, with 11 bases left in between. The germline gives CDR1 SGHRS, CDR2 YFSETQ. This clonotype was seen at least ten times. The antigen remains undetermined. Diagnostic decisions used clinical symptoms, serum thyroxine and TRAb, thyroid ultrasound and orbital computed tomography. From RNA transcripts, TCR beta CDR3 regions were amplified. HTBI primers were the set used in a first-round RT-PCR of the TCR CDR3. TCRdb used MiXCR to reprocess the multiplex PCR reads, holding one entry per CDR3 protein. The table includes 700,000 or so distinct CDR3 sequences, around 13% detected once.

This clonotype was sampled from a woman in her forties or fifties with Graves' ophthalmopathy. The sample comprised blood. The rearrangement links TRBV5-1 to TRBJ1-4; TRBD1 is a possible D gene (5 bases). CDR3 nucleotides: TGCGCCAGCAGCTTCAGGAGGGGAGCTAATGAAAAACTGTTTTTT. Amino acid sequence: CASSFRRGANEKLFF.